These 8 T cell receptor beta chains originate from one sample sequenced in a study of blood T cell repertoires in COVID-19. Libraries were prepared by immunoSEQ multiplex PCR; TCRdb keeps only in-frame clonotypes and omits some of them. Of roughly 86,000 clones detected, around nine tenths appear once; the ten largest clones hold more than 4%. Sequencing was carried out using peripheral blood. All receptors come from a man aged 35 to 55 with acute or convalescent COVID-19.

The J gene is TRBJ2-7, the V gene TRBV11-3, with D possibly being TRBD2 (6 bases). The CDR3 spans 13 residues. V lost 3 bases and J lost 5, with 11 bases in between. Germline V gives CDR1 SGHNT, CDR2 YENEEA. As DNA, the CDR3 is TGTGCCAGCAGCTTGACTAGTAGTCACGAGCAGTACTTC. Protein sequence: CASSLTSSHEQYF.

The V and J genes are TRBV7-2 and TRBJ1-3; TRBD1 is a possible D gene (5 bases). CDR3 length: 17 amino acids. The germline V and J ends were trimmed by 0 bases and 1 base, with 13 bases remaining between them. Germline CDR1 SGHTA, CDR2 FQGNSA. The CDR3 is CASSLAGRGVSGNTIYF. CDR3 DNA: TGTGCCAGCAGCTTAGCGGGTCGGGGGGTGTCTGGAAACACCATATATTTT.

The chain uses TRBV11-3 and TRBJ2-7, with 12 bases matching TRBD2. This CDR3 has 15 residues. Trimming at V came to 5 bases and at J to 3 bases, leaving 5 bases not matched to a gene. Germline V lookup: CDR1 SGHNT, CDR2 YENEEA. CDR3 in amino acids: CASSPTSGSIYEQYF. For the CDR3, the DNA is TGTGCCAGCAGCCCGACTAGCGGGAGCATCTACGAGCAGTACTTC.

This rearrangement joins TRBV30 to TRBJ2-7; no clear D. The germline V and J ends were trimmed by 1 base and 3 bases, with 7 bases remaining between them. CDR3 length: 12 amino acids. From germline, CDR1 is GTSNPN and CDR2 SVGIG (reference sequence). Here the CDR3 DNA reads TGTGCCTGGAGTGACGGAGACTACGAGCAGTACTTC. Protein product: CAWSDGDYEQYF.

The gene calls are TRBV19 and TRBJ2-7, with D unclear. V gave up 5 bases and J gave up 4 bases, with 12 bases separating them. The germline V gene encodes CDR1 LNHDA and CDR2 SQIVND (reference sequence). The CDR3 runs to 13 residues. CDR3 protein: CASSPSPYYEQYF. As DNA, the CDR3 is TGTGCCAGTAGTCCGAGTCCCTATTACGAGCAGTACTTC.

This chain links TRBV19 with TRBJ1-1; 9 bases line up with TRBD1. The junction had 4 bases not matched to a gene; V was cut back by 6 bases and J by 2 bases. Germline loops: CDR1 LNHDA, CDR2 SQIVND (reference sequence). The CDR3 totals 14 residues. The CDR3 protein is CASSQQGANTEAFF. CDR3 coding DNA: TGTGCCAGTAGCCAACAGGGGGCTAACACTGAAGCTTTCTTT.

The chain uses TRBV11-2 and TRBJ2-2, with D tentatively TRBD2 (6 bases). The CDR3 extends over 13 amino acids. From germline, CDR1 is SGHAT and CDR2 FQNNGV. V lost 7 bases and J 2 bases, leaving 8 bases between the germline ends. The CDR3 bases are TGTGCCAGCAAAGCGGGCAACACCGGGGAGCTGTTTTTT. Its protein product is CASKAGNTGELFF.

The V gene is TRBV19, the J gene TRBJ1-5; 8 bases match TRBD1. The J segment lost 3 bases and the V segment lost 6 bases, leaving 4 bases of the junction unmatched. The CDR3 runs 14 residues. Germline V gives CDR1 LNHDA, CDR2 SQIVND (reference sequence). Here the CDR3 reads CASRPDRDNQPQHF. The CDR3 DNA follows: TGTGCCAGTAGACCGGACAGGGACAATCAGCCCCAGCATTTT.